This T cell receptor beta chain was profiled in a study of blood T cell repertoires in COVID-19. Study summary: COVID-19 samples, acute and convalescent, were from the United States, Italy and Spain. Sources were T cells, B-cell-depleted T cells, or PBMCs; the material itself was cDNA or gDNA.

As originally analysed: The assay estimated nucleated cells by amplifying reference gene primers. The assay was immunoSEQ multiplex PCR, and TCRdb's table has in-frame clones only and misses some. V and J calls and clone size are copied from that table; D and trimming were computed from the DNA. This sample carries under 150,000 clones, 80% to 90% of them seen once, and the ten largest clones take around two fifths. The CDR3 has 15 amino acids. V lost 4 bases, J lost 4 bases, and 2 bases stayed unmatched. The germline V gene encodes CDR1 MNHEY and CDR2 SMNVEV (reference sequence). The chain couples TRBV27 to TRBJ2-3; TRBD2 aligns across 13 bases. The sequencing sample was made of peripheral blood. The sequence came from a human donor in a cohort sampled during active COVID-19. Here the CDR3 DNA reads TGTGCCAGCAGTTGGGGGACTAGCGGGGCAGATACGCAGTATTTT. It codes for CASSWGTSGADTQYF.